This paragraph reports one TCR beta chain. This specimen comes from a study of T cell responses to AZD1222 COVID-19 vaccine. Clones were sequenced by immunoSEQ multiplex PCR, and TCRdb holds only the in-frame ones, with some missing. The data show approximately 150,000 clones, with 87% seen just once and 1.1% held by the top ten. This material consisted of peripheral blood, taken 28 days after the second AZD1222 dose. The origin of this receptor is an adult who received the AZD1222 COVID-19 vaccine.

In DNA, the CDR3 is TGTGCCAGCAGCCGGACTAGCGGAAGCACAGATACGCAGTATTTT. Residues: CASSRTSGSTDTQYF. This sequence joins TRBV7-8 and TRBJ2-3; 10 bases map to TRBD2. Germline V CDR1 and CDR2: SGHVS, FQNEAQ. The CDR3 has 15 residues. After removal of 5 bases from V and 0 bases from J, the junction contained 2 bases not matched to a gene. Full variable domain (rest looked up from reference TRBV7-8 and TRBJ2-3): GAGVSQSPRYKVAKRGQDVALRCDPISGHVSLFWYQQALGQGPEFLTYFQNEAQLDKSGLPSDRFFAERPEGSVSTLKIQRTQQEDSAVYLCASSRTSGSTDTQYFGPGTRLTVL.